The TCR beta chain described here comes from a study of breast tumors, draining lymph nodes, adjacent tissues. Study-level findings and limits: Most tumor T cells seemingly derive from lymph node, then expand in tumor. Luminal-like breast cancer showed significantly greater tumor-nontumor repertoire similarity than basal-like breast cancer did. Tumors had less TCR diversity than lymph nodes, more than nontumor tissue.

TCRdb independently ran MiXCR on the multiplex PCR reads; one entry per CDR3 protein. The sample has about 230,000 distinct CDR3 sequences, approximately 31% seen once. Axillary draining lymph nodes of breast cancer patients supplied the node samples. This clonotype has more than one count but fewer than ten. Its antigen remains unidentified. The sequencing sample was made of axillary lymph node tissue. The TCR was taken from a female donor with breast cancer. Some clones in this sample may be carry-over from other donors' samples.

CDR3 region: CATNRATEAFF. CDR3 DNA: TGTGCCACCAACAGGGCCACTGAAGCTTTCTTT. This sequence joins TRBV6-6 and TRBJ1-1; a weak D match, TRBD1 (6 bases). V was trimmed by 10 bases and J by 4 bases, leaving 10 bases between them. Germline-derived CDR1 and CDR2 are MNHNY and SVGAGI (reference sequence). The CDR3 consists of 11 residues.